The next 30 T cell receptor beta chains were all read from a single sample in a study of blood T cell repertoires in COVID-19. Clones were read by immunoSEQ multiplex PCR, and TCRdb kept only the in-frame ones, dropping some. The data hold 400,000 to 500,000 clones, with roughly 88% observed a single time. The sequenced material came from PBMCs or T cells enriched from blood (not recorded which). The source is a woman aged 18-29 years who had been exposed to COVID-19.

Details on this clone: The sample contains more than one DNA sequence encoding this CDR3. V usage is TRBV30 and J usage is TRBJ2-7, with 8 bases lining up with TRBD2. The CDR3 spans 13 residues. With 2 bases clipped from V and 4 bases from J, the junction kept 4 bases outside the gene matches. The germline V gene encodes CDR1 GTSNPN and CDR2 SVGIG (reference sequence). DNA for the CDR3: TGTGCCTGGAGTTGGGCGGGGGGATACGAGCAGTACTTC. Residues: CAWSWAGGYEQYF.

This sequence joins TRBV3-1 (or the pseudogene TRBV3-2) and TRBJ2-7; 7 bases are a match to TRBD1. J lost 4 bases, V lost 4 bases, and 7 bases had no gene match. Per germline, CDR1 LGHDT and CDR2 YNNKEL (reference sequence). The CDR3 consists of 14 residues. CDR3 protein: CASSPGQYNYEQYF. The CDR3 DNA reads TGTGCCAGCAGCCCGGGACAGTATAATTACGAGCAGTACTTC.

V is TRBV20-1 and J is TRBJ1-1; unclear D gene. CDR1 is DFQATT, CDR2 SNEGSKA, per germline (reference sequence). The CDR3 has 11 amino acids. The germline V and J ends were trimmed by 5 bases and 8 bases, with 12 bases remaining between them. This CDR3 reads CSAPTVPEAFF. The DNA for the CDR3 is TGCAGTGCTCCAACAGTCCCAGAAGCTTTCTTT.

This chain links TRBV7-6 with TRBJ1-4, with D maybe TRBD1 (5 bases). Trimming removed 1 base from V and 2 bases from J, with 11 bases in between. In germline, CDR1 is SGHVS, CDR2 FNYEAQ. The CDR3 is made up of 16 amino acids. CDR3 amino acids: CASSLGVGPTNEKLFF. Written as DNA, the CDR3 is TGTGCCAGCAGCTTAGGGGTGGGGCCGACTAATGAAAAACTGTTTTTT.

The CDR3 here is CASSPPARAYEQYF. The CDR3 DNA is TGTGCCAGCAGCCCCCCCGCCCGGGCCTACGAGCAGTACTTC. The gene calls are TRBV3-1 (or the pseudogene TRBV3-2) and TRBJ2-7; D is unresolved. The CDR3 is made up of 14 amino acids. Trimming stripped 4 bases from V and 2 bases from J, with 12 bases between. Per germline, CDR1 LGHDT and CDR2 YNNKEL (reference sequence).

The rearrangement joins TRBV2 to TRBJ2-3; 8 nucleotides match TRBD2. Per germline, CDR1 SNHLY and CDR2 FYNNEI. The trim removed 4 bases at V and 7 bases at J, leaving 7 bases unmatched. The CDR3 has 14 amino acids. CDR3 protein: CASSASGSKNTQYF. The CDR3 nucleotides read TGTGCCAGCAGTGCCAGCGGGAGTAAGAATACGCAGTATTTT.

The chain recombines TRBV5-5 with TRBJ2-1, with D tentatively TRBD2 (7 bases). In germline, CDR1 is SGHKS, CDR2 YYEKEE (reference sequence). V gave up 2 bases and J gave up 9 bases, with 15 bases separating them. The CDR3 is made up of 14 amino acids. CDR3 residues: CASSFLAGAGEQFF. For the CDR3, the DNA is TGTGCCAGCAGCTTCCTTGCGGGGGCGGGTGAGCAGTTCTTC.

This sequence joins TRBV12-3 or TRBV12-4 and TRBJ1-3; D unresolved. The CDR3 covers 13 residues. V lost 6 bases to trimming and J lost 7 bases, with 13 bases between them. The CDR3 spells CASRPPGGNTIYF. CDR3 sequence (DNA): TGTGCCAGCAGACCCCCAGGTGGGAACACCATATATTTT.

V and J are TRBV6-5 and TRBJ2-7; tentatively, D is TRBD2 (5 bases). Germline CDR1 reads MNHEY; CDR2 reads SVGAGI. The V and J ends lost 6 bases and 5 bases respectively, with 17 bases between them. The CDR3 totals 14 residues. This chain's CDR3 is CASRGLGSSDEQYF. The CDR3 bases are TGTGCCAGCAGGGGGTTAGGGAGCTCGGACGAGCAGTACTTC.

J is TRBJ2-7 and V is TRBV3-1 (or the pseudogene TRBV3-2); D remains unclear. V shed 1 base and J shed 3 bases, with 13 bases lying between them. CDR3 size: 15 residues. Germline V gene lookup returns CDR1 LGHDT and CDR2 YNNKEL (reference sequence). CDR3 sequence reads: CASSQVSAGNYEQYF. Written as DNA, the CDR3 is TGTGCCAGCAGCCAAGTCTCGGCAGGTAACTACGAGCAGTACTTC.

The V gene is TRBV2, the J gene TRBJ2-5, with 11 bases matching TRBD2. Germline V CDR1 and CDR2: SNHLY, FYNNEI. V shed 3 bases and J 5 bases; nucleotides not matched to a gene: 5. The CDR3 covers 15 residues. Here the CDR3 reads CASSDSGGALETQYF. The CDR3 nucleotides are TGTGCCAGCAGTGATAGCGGGGGGGCCTTGGAGACCCAGTACTTC. The whole variable domain, filled in from reference TRBV2 and TRBJ2-5, reads EPEVTQTPSHQVTQMGQEVILRCVPISNHLYFYWYRQILGQKVEFLVSFYNNEISEKSEIFDDQFSVERPDGSNFTLKIRSTKLEDSAMYFCASSDSGGALETQYFGPGTRLLVL.

The chain combines TRBV9 with TRBJ2-5; the match to TRBD2 covers 10 bases. V trimming: 3 bases; J trimming: 5 bases; junction bases outside the gene matches: 7. This CDR3 has 15 amino acids. Germline CDR1 is SGDLS and CDR2 is YYNGEE. The CDR3, as DNA: TGTGCCAGCAGCGGGAGCGGGGGGGCTCGGGAGACCCAGTACTTC. It codes for CASSGSGGARETQYF.

The gene calls are TRBV4-1 and TRBJ1-1, with D unresolved. CDR1 and CDR2 from the germline V gene are MGHRA and YSYEKL. The CDR3 has 16 residues. V lost 3 bases to trimming and J lost 5 bases, with 19 bases between them. For the CDR3, the DNA is TGCGCCAGCAGCCACCCGGAGGGTAGGTTGGGTACTGAAGCTTTCTTT. This gives the protein CASSHPEGRLGTEAFF.

V gene TRBV5-4 combines with J gene TRBJ1-2, with TRBD1 as a possible D gene (6 bases). Trimming took 0 bases from V and 5 from J, leaving 14 bases between them. The V gene's germline CDR1 is SGHNT and CDR2 YYREEE (reference sequence). The CDR3 consists of 15 residues. This CDR3 reads CASSLEGRGEYGYTF. CDR3 sequence (DNA): TGTGCCAGCAGCTTGGAAGGCAGGGGAGAATATGGCTACACCTTC.

This clone has more than one count but fewer than ten. The rearrangement joins TRBV14 to TRBJ2-2; no reliable D call. This CDR3 has 13 residues. Germline V gene data show CDR1 as SGHDN and CDR2 as FVKESK. Trimming cost V 1 base and J 5 bases, with 5 bases left between them. The CDR3 region has the DNA TGTGCCAGCAGCCAAGCACTGACCGGGGAGCTGTTTTTT. The encoded protein is CASSQALTGELFF.

The chain employs TRBV28 and TRBJ1-2; 8 bases agree with TRBD1. The length of the CDR3 is 18 residues. With 1 base clipped from V and 4 bases from J, the junction kept 14 bases outside the gene matches. From germline, CDR1 is MDHEN and CDR2 SYDVKM. The DNA for the CDR3 is TGTGCCAGCAGTTTATCGGGAGTGTCAGGGGGCTGGGGCTATGGCTACACCTTC. It specifies CASSLSGVSGGWGYGYTF.

The chain joins TRBV19 to TRBJ2-3, with D possibly TRBD1 on 6 matching bases. The CDR3 extends over 13 amino acids. V was pared by 5 bases and J by 4 bases, with 10 bases between. Germline V gene sequence: CDR1 LNHDA, CDR2 SQIVND (reference sequence). The CDR3 sequence: CASSSDSSDTQYF. The DNA for the CDR3 is TGTGCCAGTAGTTCGGACAGTTCAGATACGCAGTATTTT.

This chain connects TRBV30 to TRBJ1-5; 8 nucleotides match TRBD1. Germline V CDR1 and CDR2: GTSNPN, SVGIG (reference sequence). Trimming removed 2 bases from V and 6 bases from J; junction bases left unmatched: 6. The CDR3 has 14 amino acids. This CDR3 reads CAWSQGQGTQPQHF. The CDR3 DNA reads as TGTGCCTGGAGTCAAGGACAGGGCACTCAGCCCCAGCATTTT. The whole variable domain, filled in from reference TRBV30 and TRBJ1-5, reads SQTIHQWPATLVQPVGSPLSLECTVEGTSNPNLYWYRQAAGRGLQLLFYSVGIGQISSEVPQNLSASRPQDRQFILSSKKLLLSDSGFYLCAWSQGQGTQPQHFGDGTRLSIL.

The rearrangement uses TRBV5-1 and TRBJ2-4; 7 bases are shared with TRBD1. This CDR3 is built from 16 residues. The V gene's germline CDR1 is SGHRS and CDR2 YFSETQ. V was pared by 3 bases and J by 2 bases, with 8 bases of the junction left unmatched. CDR3 residues: CASSSQGDGTKNIQYF. CDR3 sequence (DNA): TGCGCCAGCAGCTCCCAGGGGGATGGGACCAAAAACATTCAGTACTTC.

The J gene is TRBJ2-1, the V gene TRBV7-2, with D perhaps matching TRBD2 (6 bases). V was clipped by 5 bases and J by 7 bases, with 18 bases between them. The CDR3 has 15 amino acids. The V gene's germline CDR1 is SGHTA and CDR2 FQGNSA. This chain's CDR3 is CASSRYGAGGNEQFF. In DNA form, the CDR3 reads TGTGCCAGCAGCCGTTACGGGGCTGGAGGGAATGAGCAGTTCTTC. The variable domain in full, completed from reference TRBV7-2 and TRBJ2-1, reads GAGVSQSPSNKVTEKGKDVELRCDPISGHTALYWYRQSLGQGLEFLIYFQGNSAPDKSGLPSDRFSAERTGGSVSTLTIQRTQQEDSAVYLCASSRYGAGGNEQFFGPGTRLTVL.

The V gene is TRBV6-4, the J gene TRBJ1-2; TRBD1 is a possible D gene (6 bases). Trimming shortened V by 5 bases and J by 1 base, and 17 bases separated the two germline ends. This CDR3 region has 16 residues. CDR1 is MRHNA and CDR2 is SNTAGT in the germline V gene. CDR3 DNA sequence: TGTGCCAGCAGTCCCCCCACAGGGACGCTTAACTATGGCTACACCTTC. Translation gives CASSPPTGTLNYGYTF.

This clone was observed a handful of times. The rearrangement links TRBV5-4 to TRBJ2-7; tentatively, D is TRBD1 (6 bases). Between the trimmed V and J ends, which lost 1 base and 3 bases, there was a span of 11 bases. The CDR3 is made up of 14 amino acids. The germline V gene has CDR1 SGHNT and CDR2 YYREEE (reference sequence). CDR3 nucleotide sequence: TGTGCCAGCAGCTTGACAGGGAAAGGCTACGAGCAGTACTTC. Translating gives CASSLTGKGYEQYF. The entire variable domain, with the rest obtained from reference TRBV5-4 and TRBJ2-7, is as follows: ETGVTQSPTHLIKTRGQQVTLRCSSQSGHNTVSWYQQALGQGPQFIFQYYREEENGRGNFPPRFSGLQFPNYSSELNVNALELDDSALYLCASSLTGKGYEQYFGPGTRLTVT.

The CDR3 nucleotides are TGTGCCAGCAAGGGACAGGCCTACGAGCAGTACTTC. Translation gives CASKGQAYEQYF. V is TRBV3-1 (or the pseudogene TRBV3-2) and J is TRBJ2-7; 8 nucleotides align to TRBD1. From germline, CDR1 is LGHDT and CDR2 YNNKEL (reference sequence). This CDR3 region has 12 residues. V was clipped by 7 bases and J by 2 bases; unmatched bases: 1.

The chain carries TRBV5-1 and TRBJ2-3, with 8 bases lining up with TRBD2. This CDR3 has 17 amino acids. Trimming removed 4 bases from V and 5 bases from J; junction bases left unmatched: 15. The germline V gene encodes CDR1 SGHRS and CDR2 YFSETQ. This chain's CDR3 is CASSPKGPGLGGDTQYF. The CDR3 DNA reads TGCGCCAGCAGCCCGAAGGGACCGGGACTAGGGGGAGATACGCAGTATTTT.

This chain uses TRBV29-1 with TRBJ1-2, with D unclear. Trimming took 0 bases from V and 0 from J, leaving 17 bases between them. Germline-derived CDR1 and CDR2 are SQVTM and ANQGSEA. This CDR3 comprises 17 residues. The CDR3 loop reads CSVEDRRGSGANYGYTF. CDR3 coding DNA: TGCAGCGTTGAAGATAGAAGAGGGAGTGGGGCTAACTATGGCTACACCTTC.

This sequence joins TRBV19 and TRBJ1-2; the D gene is possibly TRBD1 (5 bases). The CDR3 is 16 residues long. CDR1 and CDR2 from the germline V gene are LNHDA and SQIVND (reference sequence). Trimming removed 7 bases from V and 3 bases from J, with 21 bases in between. The CDR3 DNA reads as TGTGCCAGTATAGGACCCGGTGTGGCAGGGTACTATGGCTACACCTTC. Its translation: CASIGPGVAGYYGYTF.

This chain uses TRBV6-5 with TRBJ2-7; TRBD2 aligns across 9 bases. Germline V CDR1 and CDR2: MNHEY, SVGAGI. Trimming took 6 bases from V and 4 from J; bases not matched to a gene: 7. The CDR3 spans 14 residues. The CDR3 nucleotides read TGTGCCAGCAGCATTAGCGGGAGTCGGTACGAGCAGTACTTC. The encoded protein is CASSISGSRYEQYF.

The chain uses TRBV5-1 and TRBJ1-5; 8 bases fit TRBD1. CDR3 length: 14 residues. Germline loops: CDR1 SGHRS, CDR2 YFSETQ. V was clipped by 4 bases and J by 6 bases; unmatched bases: 6. The CDR3 coding sequence is TGCGCCAGCAGCCCTGAGACAGGGGCTCAGCCCCAGCATTTT. This sequence encodes CASSPETGAQPQHF.

The chain has TRBV28 and TRBJ2-5, with 9 bases that match TRBD2. Trimming removed 6 bases from V and 5 bases from J; junction bases left unmatched: 13. CDR1 is MDHEN and CDR2 is SYDVKM in the germline V gene. The length of the CDR3 is 16 residues. The CDR3 region is CASRPGLAALHETQYF. DNA of the CDR3: TGTGCCAGCAGACCGGGACTAGCAGCTCTCCATGAGACCCAGTACTTC.

The gene calls are TRBV28 and TRBJ1-4; 11 bases align to TRBD1. The CDR3 contains 16 residues. Losses at the gene ends were 6 bases for V and 8 bases for J; bases not matched to a gene: 11. Germline CDR1 reads MDHEN; CDR2 reads SYDVKM. CDR3 coding DNA: TGTGCCAGCAGAAAGGGGACAGGGGGTCGAGGAGAAAAACTGTTTTTT. Protein sequence: CASRKGTGGRGEKLFF.